The rows below give T cell receptor beta chains drawn from one sample of a study of blood T cell repertoires in COVID-19. The assay was immunoSEQ multiplex PCR, and TCRdb's table has in-frame clones only and misses some. The sample holds 130,000 or so clones, roughly 88% seen once. Sample: peripheral blood. The source is a man aged 40-49 years with acute or convalescent COVID-19. CDR3s include the opening cysteine and the closing phenylalanine or tryptophan. Each record gives: V gene, J gene, D gene, clone size, CDR3 protein, CDR3 DNA. The D gene is left open where the match is weak. Some rows mark clone size as missing; the rest say once, few, many or name a class of expanded clone.

TRBV7-2	TRBJ2-2	TRBD1	-	CASSHSMFPRTGSTGELFF	TGTGCCAGCAGCCACTCTATGTTCCCGAGGACAGGGAGCACCGGGGAGCTGTTTTTT
TRBV2	TRBJ1-1	TRBD1	-	CASRTGANTEAFF	TGTGCCAGCAGAACAGGGGCGAACACTGAAGCTTTCTTT
TRBV11-2	TRBJ2-7	-	-	CASSPPGVSSEQYF	TGTGCCAGCAGCCCTCCCGGAGTATCAAGCGAGCAGTACTTC
TRBV5-4	TRBJ2-7	TRBD2	-	CASSEVAGGLYEQYF	TGTGCCAGCAGCGAAGTAGCGGGAGGCTTGTACGAGCAGTACTTC
TRBV5-1	TRBJ1-4	TRBD1	-	CASSSDRGMNEKLFF	TGCGCCAGCAGCAGCGACAGGGGGATGAATGAAAAACTGTTTTTT
TRBV6-6	TRBJ1-2	-	-	CASSYSGSPGGYTF	TGTGCCAGCAGTTACTCCGGCAGCCCAGGTGGCTACACCTTC
TRBV2	TRBJ1-1	-	-	CASRPSNTEAFF	TGTGCCAGCAGGCCGAGTAACACTGAAGCTTTCTTT
TRBV14	TRBJ2-1	-	-	CASSQDIYRGSSNEQFF	TGTGCCAGCAGCCAAGATATCTATAGGGGATCCTCCAATGAGCAGTTCTTC
TRBV28	TRBJ2-3	TRBD2	few	CASSFLAGTDTQYF	TGTGCCAGCAGTTTCCTAGCGGGAACAGATACGCAGTATTTT
TRBV21-1	TRBJ1-6	-	-	CASSGRDRQNPYSPLHF	TGTGCCAGCAGCGGACGGGACAGGCAGAACCCCTATTCACCCCTCCACTTT
TRBV5-8	TRBJ1-6	TRBD1	-	CASNRDRGRRSPLHF	TGTGCCAGCAACCGGGACAGGGGGCGCCGCTCACCCCTCCACTTT
TRBV19	TRBJ1-1	-	-	CASVSLNTEAFF	TGTGCCAGTGTGAGCTTGAACACTGAAGCTTTCTTT
TRBV18	TRBJ1-1	-	-	CASSEQGGTEAFF	TGTGCCAGCTCAGAACAGGGTGGAACTGAAGCTTTCTTT